This T cell receptor (beta chain) was retrieved from a study of molecular identifiers for immune sequencing clone quantification. CDR3 length: 16 residues. With 2 bases removed from V and 3 bases from J, the gap between germline ends came to 17 bases. CDR1 is SGHDT, CDR2 YYEEEE, per germline. This clonotype occurred a few times. What it binds is unknown. Findings of the study overall: Over 97% of CMV-specific effector molecules, but under 1% of naive ones, were in clones above 20 copies.

TCRdb processed the PCR reads anew with MiXCR; each CDR3 protein has one entry. The sample records under 350,000 distinct CDR3 sequences, roughly a quarter being singletons. What was sequenced was naive CD8+ T cells from blood, with Jurkat cell RNA spiked in. Subset in this sample: FACS-sorted CD8+CD4-CCR7+CD45RA+ naive T cells. The receptor was isolated from a human donor in good health. Some libraries in this study had Jurkat cell RNA spiked in. The V call is TRBV5-6, the J call TRBJ1-2; maybe TRBD1 (6 bases). Here the CDR3 DNA reads TGTGCCAGCAGCTTCGGTACAGGGCCTCCGCACTATGGCTACACCTTC. This sequence encodes CASSFGTGPPHYGYTF.